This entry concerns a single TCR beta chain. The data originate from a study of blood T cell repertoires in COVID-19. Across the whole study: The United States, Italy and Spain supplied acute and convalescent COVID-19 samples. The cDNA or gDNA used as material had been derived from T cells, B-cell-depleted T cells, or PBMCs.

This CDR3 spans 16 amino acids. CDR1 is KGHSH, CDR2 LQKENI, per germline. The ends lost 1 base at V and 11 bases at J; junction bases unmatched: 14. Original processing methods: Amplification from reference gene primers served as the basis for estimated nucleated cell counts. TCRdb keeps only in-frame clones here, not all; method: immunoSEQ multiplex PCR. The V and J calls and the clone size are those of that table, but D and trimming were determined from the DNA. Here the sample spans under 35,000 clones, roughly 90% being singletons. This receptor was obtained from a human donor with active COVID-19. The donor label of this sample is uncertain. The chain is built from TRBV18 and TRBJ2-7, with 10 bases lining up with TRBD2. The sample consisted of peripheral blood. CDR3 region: CASSPRSRTSGPWKYF. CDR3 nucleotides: TGTGCCAGCTCACCACGATCGAGGACTAGCGGTCCATGGAAGTACTTC.